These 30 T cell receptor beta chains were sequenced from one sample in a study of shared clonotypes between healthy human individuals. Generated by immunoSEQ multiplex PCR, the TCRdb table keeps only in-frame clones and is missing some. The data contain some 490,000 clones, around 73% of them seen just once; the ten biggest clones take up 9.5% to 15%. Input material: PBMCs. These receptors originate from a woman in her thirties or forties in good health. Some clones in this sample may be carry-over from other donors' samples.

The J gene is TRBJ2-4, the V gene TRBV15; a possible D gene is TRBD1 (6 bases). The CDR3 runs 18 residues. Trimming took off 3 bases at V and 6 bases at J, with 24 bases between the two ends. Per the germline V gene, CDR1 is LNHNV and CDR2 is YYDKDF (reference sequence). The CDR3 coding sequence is TGTGCCACCAGCAGGCCGCGGTGGGACACTCAAAATTTAAACATTCAGTACTTC. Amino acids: CATSRPRWDTQNLNIQYF.

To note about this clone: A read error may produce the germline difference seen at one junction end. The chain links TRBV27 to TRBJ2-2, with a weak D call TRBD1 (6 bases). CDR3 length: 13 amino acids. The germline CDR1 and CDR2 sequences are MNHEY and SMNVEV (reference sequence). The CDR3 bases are TGTGCCAGCGGACAGTCGAACACCGGGGAGCTGGTTTTT. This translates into CASGQSNTGELVF.

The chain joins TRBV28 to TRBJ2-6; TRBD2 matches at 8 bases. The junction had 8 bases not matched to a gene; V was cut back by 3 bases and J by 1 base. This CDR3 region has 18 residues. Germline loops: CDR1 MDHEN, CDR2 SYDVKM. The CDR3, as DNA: TGTGCCAGCAGTTTTATCGCTAGCGGGTCGTCTGGGGCCAACGTCCTGACTTTC. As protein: CASSFIASGSSGANVLTF.

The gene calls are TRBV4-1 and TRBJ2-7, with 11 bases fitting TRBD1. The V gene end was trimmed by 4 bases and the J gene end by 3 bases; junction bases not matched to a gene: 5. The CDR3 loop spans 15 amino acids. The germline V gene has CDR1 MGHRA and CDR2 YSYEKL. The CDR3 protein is CASSPGTGGVYEQYF. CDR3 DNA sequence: TGCGCCAGCAGCCCGGGGACAGGGGGTGTCTACGAGCAGTACTTC.

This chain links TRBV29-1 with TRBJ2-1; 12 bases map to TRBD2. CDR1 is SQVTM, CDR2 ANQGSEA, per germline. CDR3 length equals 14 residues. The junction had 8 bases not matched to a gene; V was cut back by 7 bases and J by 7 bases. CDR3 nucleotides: TGCAGCGCTTCGGGGACTAGCGGGCAGAATGAGCAGTTCTTC. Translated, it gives CSASGTSGQNEQFF.

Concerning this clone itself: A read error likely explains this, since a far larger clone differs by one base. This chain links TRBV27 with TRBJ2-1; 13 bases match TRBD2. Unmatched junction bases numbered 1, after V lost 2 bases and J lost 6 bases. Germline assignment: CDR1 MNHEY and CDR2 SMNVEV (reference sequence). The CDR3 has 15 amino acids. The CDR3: CASSLRTSGSNEQFF. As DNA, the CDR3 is TGTGCCAGCAGTTTACGGACTAGCGGGAGCAATGAGCAGTTCTTC.

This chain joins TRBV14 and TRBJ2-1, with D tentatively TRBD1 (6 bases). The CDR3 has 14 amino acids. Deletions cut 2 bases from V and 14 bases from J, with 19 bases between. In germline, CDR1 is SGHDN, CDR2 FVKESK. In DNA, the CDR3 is TGTGCCAGCAGCCAAAACCTACAGGGATTGAGGGAGTTCTTC. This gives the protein CASSQNLQGLREFF.

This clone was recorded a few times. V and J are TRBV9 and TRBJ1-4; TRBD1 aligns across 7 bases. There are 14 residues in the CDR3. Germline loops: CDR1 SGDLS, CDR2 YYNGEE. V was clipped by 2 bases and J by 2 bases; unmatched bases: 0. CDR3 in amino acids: CASSVTGTNEKLFF. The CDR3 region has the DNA TGTGCCAGCAGCGTGACAGGGACTAATGAAAAACTGTTTTTT. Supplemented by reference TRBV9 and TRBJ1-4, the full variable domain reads DSGVTQTPKHLITATGQRVTLRCSPRSGDLSVYWYQQSLDQGLQFLIQYYNGEERAKGNILERFSAQQFPDLHSELNLSSLELGDSALYFCASSVTGTNEKLFFGSGTQLSVL.

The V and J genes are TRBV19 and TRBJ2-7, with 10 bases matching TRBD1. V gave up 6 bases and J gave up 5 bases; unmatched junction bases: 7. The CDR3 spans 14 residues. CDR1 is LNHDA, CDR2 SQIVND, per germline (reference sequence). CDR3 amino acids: CASRGTGEIDEQYF. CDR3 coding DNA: TGTGCCAGTAGAGGGACAGGGGAGATAGACGAGCAGTACTTC.

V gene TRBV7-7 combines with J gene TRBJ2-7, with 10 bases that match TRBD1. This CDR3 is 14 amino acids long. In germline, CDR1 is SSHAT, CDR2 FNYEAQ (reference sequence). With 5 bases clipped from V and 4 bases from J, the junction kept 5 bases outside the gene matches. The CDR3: CASSLRQGAYEQYF. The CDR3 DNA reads TGTGCCAGCAGCCTCCGACAGGGGGCTTACGAGCAGTACTTC.

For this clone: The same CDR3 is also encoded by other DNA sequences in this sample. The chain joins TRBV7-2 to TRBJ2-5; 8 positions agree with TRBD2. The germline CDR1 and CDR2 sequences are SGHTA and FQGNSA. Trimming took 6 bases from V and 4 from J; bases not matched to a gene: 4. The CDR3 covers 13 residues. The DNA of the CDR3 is TGTGCCAGCAGACCCGGGGGGGGAGAGACCCAGTACTTC. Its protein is CASRPGGGETQYF.

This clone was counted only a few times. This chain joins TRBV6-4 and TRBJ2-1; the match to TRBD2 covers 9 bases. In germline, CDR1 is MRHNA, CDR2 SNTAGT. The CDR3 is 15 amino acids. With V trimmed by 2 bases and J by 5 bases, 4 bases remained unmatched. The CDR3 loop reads CASSDGSGSNNEQFF. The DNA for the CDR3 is TGTGCCAGCAGTGACGGTAGCGGGAGCAACAATGAGCAGTTCTTC.

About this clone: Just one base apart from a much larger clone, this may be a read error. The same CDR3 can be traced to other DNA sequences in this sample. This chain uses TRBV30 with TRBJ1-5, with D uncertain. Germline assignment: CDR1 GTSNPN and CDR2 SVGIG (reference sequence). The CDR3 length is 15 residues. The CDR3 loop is CAWSRGVGGNQPQHF. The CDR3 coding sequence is TGTGCCTGGAGTCGAGGAGTTGGTGGCAATCAGCCCCAGCACTTT.

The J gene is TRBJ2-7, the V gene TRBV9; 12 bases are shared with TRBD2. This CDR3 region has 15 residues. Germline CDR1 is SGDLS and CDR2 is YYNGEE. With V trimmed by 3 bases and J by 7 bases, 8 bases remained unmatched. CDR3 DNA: TGTGCCAGCAGCGCAGCGGGGCTAGCGGGAGGGGAGCAGTACTTC. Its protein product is CASSAAGLAGGEQYF.

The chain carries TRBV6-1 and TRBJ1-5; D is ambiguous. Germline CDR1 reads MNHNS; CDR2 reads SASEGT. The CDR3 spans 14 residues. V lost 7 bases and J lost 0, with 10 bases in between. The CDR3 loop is CASNLDYSNQPQHF. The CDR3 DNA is TGTGCCAGCAATCTAGACTATAGCAATCAGCCCCAGCATTTT.

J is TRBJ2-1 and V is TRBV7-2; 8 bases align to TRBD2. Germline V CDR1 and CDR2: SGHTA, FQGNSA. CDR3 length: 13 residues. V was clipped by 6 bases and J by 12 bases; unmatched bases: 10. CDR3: CASSPTSGSWQFF. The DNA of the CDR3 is TGTGCCAGCAGTCCTACTAGCGGAAGTTGGCAGTTCTTC.

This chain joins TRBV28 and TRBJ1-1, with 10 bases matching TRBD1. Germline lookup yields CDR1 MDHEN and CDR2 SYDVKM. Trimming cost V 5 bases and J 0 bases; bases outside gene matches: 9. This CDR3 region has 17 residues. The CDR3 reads CASSASGTGVMNTEAFF. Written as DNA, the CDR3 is TGTGCCAGCAGTGCGTCCGGGACAGGGGTTATGAACACTGAAGCTTTCTTT.

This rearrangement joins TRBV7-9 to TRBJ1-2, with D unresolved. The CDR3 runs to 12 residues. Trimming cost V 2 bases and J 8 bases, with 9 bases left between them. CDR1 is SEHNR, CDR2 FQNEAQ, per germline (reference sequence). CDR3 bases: TGTGCCAGCAGCTTAAAGGGAGAAGGCTACACCTTC. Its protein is CASSLKGEGYTF.

CDR3 amino acids: CASSFSGRIAYEQYF. The CDR3 region has the DNA TGTGCCAGCAGTTTTAGCGGGAGGATAGCCTACGAGCAGTACTTC. The chain uses TRBV27 and TRBJ2-7; 10 bases map to TRBD2. The V and J ends lost 3 bases and 2 bases, in that order; junction bases with no gene match: 4. CDR1 is MNHEY, CDR2 SMNVEV, per germline (reference sequence). The CDR3 is made up of 15 amino acids.

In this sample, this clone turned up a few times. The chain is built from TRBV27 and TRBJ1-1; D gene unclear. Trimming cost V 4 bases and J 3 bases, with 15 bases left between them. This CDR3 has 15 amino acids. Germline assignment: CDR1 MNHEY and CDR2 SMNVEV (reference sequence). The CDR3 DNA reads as TGTGCCAGCAGTTGGGTCTATGAGAGGGACACTGAAGCTTTCTTT. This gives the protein CASSWVYERDTEAFF.

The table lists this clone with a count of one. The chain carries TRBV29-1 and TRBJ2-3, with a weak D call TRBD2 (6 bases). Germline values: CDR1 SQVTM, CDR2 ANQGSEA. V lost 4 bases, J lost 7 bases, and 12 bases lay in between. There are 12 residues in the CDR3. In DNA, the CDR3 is TGCAGCGTTGTTGTGGGCGGGAATACGCAGTATTTT. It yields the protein CSVVVGGNTQYF.

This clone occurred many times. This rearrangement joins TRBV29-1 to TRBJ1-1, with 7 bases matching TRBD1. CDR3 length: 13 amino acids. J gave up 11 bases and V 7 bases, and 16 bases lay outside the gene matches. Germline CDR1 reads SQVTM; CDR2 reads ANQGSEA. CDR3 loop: CSALPPTGFRAFF. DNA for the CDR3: TGCAGCGCCTTGCCGCCGACAGGGTTTCGCGCTTTCTTT.

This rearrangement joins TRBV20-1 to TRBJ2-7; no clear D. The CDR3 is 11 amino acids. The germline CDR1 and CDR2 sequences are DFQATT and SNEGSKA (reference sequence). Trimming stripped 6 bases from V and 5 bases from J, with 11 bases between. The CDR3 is CSAFDTNEQYF. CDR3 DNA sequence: TGCAGTGCCTTTGATACAAACGAGCAGTACTTC.

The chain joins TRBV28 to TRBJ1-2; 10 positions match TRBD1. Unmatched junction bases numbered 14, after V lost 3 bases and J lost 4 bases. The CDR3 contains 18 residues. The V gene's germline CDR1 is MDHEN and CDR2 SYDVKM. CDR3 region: CASSFLGPGGQGTYGYTF. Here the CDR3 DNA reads TGTGCCAGCAGTTTTTTGGGGCCGGGGGGACAGGGGACCTATGGCTACACCTTC.

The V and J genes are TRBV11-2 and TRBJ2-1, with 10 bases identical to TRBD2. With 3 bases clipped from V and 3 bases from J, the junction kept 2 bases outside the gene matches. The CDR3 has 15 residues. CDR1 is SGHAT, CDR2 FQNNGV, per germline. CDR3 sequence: CASSFQREGYNEQFF. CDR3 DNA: TGTGCCAGCAGCTTCCAGCGGGAGGGCTACAATGAGCAGTTCTTC.

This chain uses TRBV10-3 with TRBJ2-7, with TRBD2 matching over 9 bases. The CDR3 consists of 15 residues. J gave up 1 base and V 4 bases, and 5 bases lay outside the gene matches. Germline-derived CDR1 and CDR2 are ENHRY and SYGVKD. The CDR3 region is CAISVSGSGSYEQYF. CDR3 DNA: TGTGCCATCAGTGTTAGCGGGAGTGGGTCCTACGAGCAGTACTTC.

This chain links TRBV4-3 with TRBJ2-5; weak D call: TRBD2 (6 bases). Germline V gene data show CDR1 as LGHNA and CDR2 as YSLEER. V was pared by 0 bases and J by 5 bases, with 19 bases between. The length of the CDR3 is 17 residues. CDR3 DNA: TGCGCCAGCAGCCAAGATTTTGGGGGGAGAGGCTGGGAGACCCAGTACTTC. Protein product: CASSQDFGGRGWETQYF.

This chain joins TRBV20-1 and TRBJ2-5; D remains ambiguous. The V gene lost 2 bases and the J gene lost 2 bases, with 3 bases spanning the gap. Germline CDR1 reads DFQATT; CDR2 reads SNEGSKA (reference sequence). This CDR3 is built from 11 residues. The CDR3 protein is CSARSQETQYF. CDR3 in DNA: TGCAGTGCTAGATCTCAAGAGACCCAGTACTTC.

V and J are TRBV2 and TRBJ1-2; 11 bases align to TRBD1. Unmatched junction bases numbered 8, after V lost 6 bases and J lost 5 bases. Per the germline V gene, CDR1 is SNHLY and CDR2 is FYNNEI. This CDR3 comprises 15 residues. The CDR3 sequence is CASSPGTGGGYGYTF. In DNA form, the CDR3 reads TGTGCCAGCAGCCCCGGGACAGGGGGGGGGTATGGCTACACCTTC.

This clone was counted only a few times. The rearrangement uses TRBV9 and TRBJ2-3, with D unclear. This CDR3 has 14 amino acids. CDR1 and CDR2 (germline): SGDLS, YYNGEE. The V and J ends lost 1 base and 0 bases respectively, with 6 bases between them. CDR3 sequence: CASSVLYSTDTQYF. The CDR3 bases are TGTGCCAGCAGCGTATTGTACAGCACAGATACGCAGTATTTT.